The sample holds one count of the clone carrying this TCR beta chain. Its antigen is currently unknown. The data belong to a study of cytomegalovirus exposure and HLA in healthy donors. The study, taken as a whole, reports: Later analysis suggested links between common viral pathogens and several top significant clusters. A likely sequencing artifact accounted for one observed cluster of highly shared sequence variants.

The CDR3 is 16 amino acids. Germline lookup yields CDR1 SGDLS and CDR2 YYNGEE. The V gene end was trimmed by 0 bases and the J gene end by 2 bases; junction bases not matched to a gene: 3. The study ran its PCR with 60 Vbeta and 13 Jbeta primers. Produced via immunoSEQ multiplex PCR; TCRdb's table is partial and in-frame only. The table records about 120,000 clones, 80% to 90% of them present only once. The receptor's source is a man between 35 and 55 years old in good health and CMV-seronegative. The chain is built from TRBV9 and TRBJ2-7; 12 bases align to TRBD2. The sequenced material came from PBMCs. The CDR3 region has the DNA TGTGCCAGCAGCGTAGGACTAGCGGGAGCGGCCTACGAGCAGTACTTC. Translation: CASSVGLAGAAYEQYF.